Below, 9 T cell receptor beta chains from the same sample are listed, as sequenced in a study of cytotoxic CD8 clonotypes in ibrutinib-treated CLL. Sequencing used immunoSEQ multiplex PCR; TCRdb keeps in-frame clones, though not all of them. The sample yields 25,000 to 30,000 clones, roughly 57% seen once. This material consisted of PBMCs, taken before ibrutinib treatment. These TCRs come from a human donor with chronic lymphocytic leukemia.

This chain links TRBV5-1 with TRBJ2-7; either TRBD1 or TRBD2 may supply D (5 bases each). The germline gives CDR1 SGHRS, CDR2 YFSETQ. The ends were cut back, 4 bases at V and 3 bases at J, with 14 bases in the middle. CDR3 size: 14 residues. In DNA form, the CDR3 reads TGCGCCAGCAGCCAGGGAGAAGAGGGCTACGAGCAGTACTTC. Protein: CASSQGEEGYEQYF.

The gene calls are TRBV20-1 and TRBJ2-1, with 7 bases fitting TRBD1. V was pared by 3 bases and J by 9 bases, with 2 bases of the junction left unmatched. This CDR3 has 11 residues. Germline values: CDR1 DFQATT, CDR2 SNEGSKA (reference sequence). CDR3 in amino acids: CSASGTAEQFF. In nucleotides, the CDR3 is TGCAGTGCTAGCGGGACAGCTGAGCAGTTCTTC.

This rearrangement joins TRBV11-1 to TRBJ2-1, with a weak D call TRBD2 (5 bases). Germline V gene sequence: CDR1 SGHAT, CDR2 FQDESV (reference sequence). There are 13 residues in the CDR3. Trimming took 8 bases from V and 5 from J, leaving 13 bases between them. The CDR3 is CASGRGLNNEQFF. Here the CDR3 DNA reads TGTGCCAGCGGCCGCGGACTCAACAATGAGCAGTTCTTC.

In nucleotides, the CDR3 is TGTGCCAGCAGCTACGCCTGGGGGGCGATTGGCAGGGGGCGCTACGAGCAGTACTTC. As protein: CASSYAWGAIGRGRYEQYF. The V gene is TRBV11-2, the J gene TRBJ2-7; 8 bases are a match to TRBD1. With 4 bases clipped from V and 3 bases from J, the junction kept 20 bases outside the gene matches. Germline assignment: CDR1 SGHAT and CDR2 FQNNGV. The CDR3 contains 19 residues. The entire variable domain, with the rest obtained from reference TRBV11-2 and TRBJ2-7, is as follows: EAGVAQSPRYKIIEKRQSVAFWCNPISGHATLYWYQQILGQGPKLLIQFQNNGVVDDSQLPKDRFSAERLKGVDSTLKIQPAKLEDSAVYLCASSYAWGAIGRGRYEQYFGPGTRLTVT.

This clone was detected only a few times. This chain joins TRBV6-4 and TRBJ2-3, with 8 bases that match TRBD1. Germline V CDR1 and CDR2: MRHNA, SNTAGT. The V segment lost 5 bases and the J segment 3 bases; nucleotides outside the gene matches: 7. This CDR3 is built from 15 residues. CDR3 in DNA: TGTGCCAGCAGTCCGGACAGGGTATCGACAGATACGCAGTATTTT. Amino acid sequence: CASSPDRVSTDTQYF.

The chain combines TRBV29-1 with TRBJ1-1; a possible D gene is TRBD1 (5 bases). The ends were cut back, 6 bases at V and 11 bases at J, with 22 bases in the middle. Per germline, CDR1 SQVTM and CDR2 ANQGSEA. This CDR3 contains 13 residues. The chain's CDR3 is CSVIRGVGNTAFF. DNA of the CDR3: TGCAGCGTCATTAGAGGGGTGGGGAACACTGCTTTCTTT.

The chain uses TRBV7-9 and TRBJ2-7; 8 nucleotides line up with TRBD2. The V gene end was trimmed by 4 bases and the J gene end by 4 bases; junction bases not matched to a gene: 6. Germline CDR1 reads SEHNR; CDR2 reads FQNEAQ (reference sequence). CDR3 length equals 14 residues. CDR3 loop: CASSSGQRGYEQYF. DNA for the CDR3: TGTGCCAGCAGCTCGGGGCAGCGGGGGTACGAGCAGTACTTC.

This clone has only a few counts. The CDR3 is CASSSWGAGLTYNEQFF. CDR3 DNA: TGTGCCAGTAGTAGCTGGGGAGCGGGCCTCACATACAATGAGCAGTTCTTC. This sequence joins TRBV19 and TRBJ2-1; D is possibly TRBD2 (6 bases). This CDR3 contains 17 residues. Deletions cut 4 bases from V and 4 bases from J, with 20 bases between. Germline lookup yields CDR1 LNHDA and CDR2 SQIVND (reference sequence).

CDR3 amino acids: CASSLGPGRSNQPQHF. The CDR3 DNA reads TGTGCCAGCAGTTTAGGGCCGGGGCGAAGCAATCAGCCCCAGCATTTT. This chain joins TRBV27 and TRBJ1-5, with a possible D match to TRBD1 (5 bases). Trimming removed 2 bases at V and 1 base at J, with 12 bases between. Germline V CDR1 and CDR2: MNHEY, SMNVEV (reference sequence). The CDR3 sequence is 16 residues long.